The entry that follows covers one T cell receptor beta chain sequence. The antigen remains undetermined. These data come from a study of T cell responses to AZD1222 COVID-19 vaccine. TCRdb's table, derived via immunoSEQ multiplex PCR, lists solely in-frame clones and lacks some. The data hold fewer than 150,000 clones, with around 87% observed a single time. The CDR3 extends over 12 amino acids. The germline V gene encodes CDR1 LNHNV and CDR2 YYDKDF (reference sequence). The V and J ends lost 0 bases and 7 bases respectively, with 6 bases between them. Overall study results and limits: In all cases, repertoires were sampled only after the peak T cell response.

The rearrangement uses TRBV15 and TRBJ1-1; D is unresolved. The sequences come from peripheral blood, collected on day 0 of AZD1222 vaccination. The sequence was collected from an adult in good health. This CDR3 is CATSRDLGEAFF. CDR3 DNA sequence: TGTGCCACCAGCAGAGATTTAGGTGAAGCTTTCTTT.